The 10 T cell receptor beta chains below come from one sample, sequenced in a study of blood T cells in healthy people across ages. Alongside a J-beta primer mix, a sample-barcoded 5' primer served in a second PCR lasting roughly 7 to 12 cycles. TCRdb passed the 5' RACE reads through MiXCR, listing each CDR3 protein once. The sample consists of 790,000 or so distinct CDR3 sequences, roughly three fifths of them appearing once. Sequencing was done on a sample of blood. The origin of the receptors is a man aged 40-50 years in good health.

This clonotype occurred once. The J gene is TRBJ1-5, the V gene TRBV20-1; TRBD1 matches at 8 bases. J was trimmed by 4 bases and V by 0 bases; bases with no gene match: 11. The CDR3 totals 17 residues. The V gene's germline CDR1 is DFQATT and CDR2 SNEGSKA (reference sequence). The DNA of the CDR3 is TGCAGTGCTAGAGATCTCGGACGGACAGGGATGAATCAGCCCCAGCATTTT. Translation gives CSARDLGRTGMNQPQHF.

The chain is built from TRBV27 and TRBJ1-6; no clear D. CDR1 is MNHEY, CDR2 SMNVEV, per germline (reference sequence). V lost 5 bases to trimming and J lost 5 bases, with 16 bases between them. This CDR3 is 16 amino acids long. The CDR3 loop is CASSRRPKSNNSPLHF. As DNA, the CDR3 is TGTGCCAGCAGTCGGCGACCAAAGTCCAATAATTCACCCCTCCACTTT.

This clonotype was seen a handful of times. V gene TRBV29-1 combines with J gene TRBJ2-7; TRBD2 matches 9 bases. The junction had 12 bases not matched to a gene; V was cut back by 4 bases and J by 2 bases. The length of the CDR3 is 16 residues. Germline-derived CDR1 and CDR2 are SQVTM and ANQGSEA. CDR3 sequence reads: CSVAPGLAHTPYEQYF. The CDR3 DNA reads as TGCAGCGTTGCACCGGGACTAGCCCATACCCCCTACGAGCAGTACTTC.

The CDR3 DNA is TGTGCCAGCAGTTTCCCCATTACTCTTACAGGGGGAGGTTACGAGCAGTACTTC. Protein sequence: CASSFPITLTGGGYEQYF. The chain carries TRBV28 and TRBJ2-7; 8 positions match TRBD1. V shed 3 bases, J shed 4 bases, and the junction held 17 bases outside the gene matches. The V gene's germline CDR1 is MDHEN and CDR2 SYDVKM. This CDR3 is 18 amino acids long.

This chain connects TRBV7-2 to TRBJ2-2; 7 bases are shared with TRBD1. The trim removed 5 bases at V and 3 bases at J, leaving 12 bases unmatched. The CDR3 is 17 residues long. Germline CDR1 is SGHTA and CDR2 is FQGNSA. CDR3: CASSQSPGQTHTGELFF. CDR3 nucleotide sequence: TGTGCCAGCAGCCAAAGCCCGGGACAGACTCACACCGGGGAGCTGTTTTTT.

The CDR3 DNA reads TGTGCCAGCAGCCAAGAAATATTGCAGCGCCGGGACAGATACAATGAGCAGTTCTTC. This gives the protein CASSQEILQRRDRYNEQFF. J is TRBJ2-1 and V is TRBV14, with TRBD1 matching over 7 bases. J gave up 4 bases and V 0 bases, and 15 bases lay outside the gene matches. The CDR3 totals 19 residues. The germline CDR1 and CDR2 sequences are SGHDN and FVKESK.

V gene TRBV12-3 or TRBV12-4 combines with J gene TRBJ1-5; no clear D. V dropped 3 bases and J dropped 1 base, with 7 bases sitting between them. The CDR3 contains 14 residues. The CDR3 reads CASSLALSNQPQHF. DNA for the CDR3: TGTGCCAGCAGTTTGGCCTTGAGCAATCAGCCCCAGCATTTT.

This chain joins TRBV20-1 and TRBJ2-1; 11 bases align to TRBD2. Germline V gene sequence: CDR1 DFQATT, CDR2 SNEGSKA (reference sequence). This CDR3 has 17 residues. V lost 2 bases and J lost 3; bases outside the gene matches: 9. In nucleotides, the CDR3 is TGCAGTGCTAGATCTCTTGCACTAGCGGGAGACTACAATGAGCAGTTCTTC. The encoded protein is CSARSLALAGDYNEQFF.

The chain employs TRBV24-1 and TRBJ2-1; D gene ambiguous. CDR3 size: 16 residues. CDR1 is KGHDR and CDR2 is SFDVKD in the germline V gene. The V end lost 3 bases, the J end lost 0 bases, and 11 bases lay between the germline ends. The DNA of the CDR3 is TGTGCCACCAGTGATCCCCTAGAAAGCTCCTACAATGAGCAGTTCTTC. It translates to CATSDPLESSYNEQFF.

This chain connects TRBV10-3 to TRBJ2-1; 8 bases agree with TRBD2. The J call may be incorrect, as the DNA end agrees better with TRBJ2-7. CDR3 length equals 17 residues. In germline, CDR1 is ENHRY, CDR2 SYGVKD. CDR3 sequence (DNA): TGTGCCATCAGTGAGTCTCATTCGGGGGGGCCGGGAAATGAGCAGTACTTC. Translating it yields CAISESHSGGPGNEQYF.